These 22 T cell receptor beta chains were all obtained from the same sample, sequenced in a study of tumor-infiltrating lymphocytes in primary liver carcinoma. Each 20-30 mg portion of unsorted bulk tissue served as the source for co-extraction of RNA and DNA. Priming with a constant-region primer yielded TCR beta cDNA from 500 ng total RNA. Researchers made the TCR beta libraries by running three nested multiplex PCR rounds with slightly modified ARM-PCR. PCR rounds one and two used TRBV1-TRBV30 forward primers with a C-beta reverse primer for approximately 11 cycles each. Each CDR3 protein gets one entry after TCRdb re-called the multiplex PCR reads with MiXCR. The sample has about 120,000 distinct CDR3 sequences; about two thirds are singletons. The source material was tumor-adjacent normal liver tissue. The receptors come from a woman aged 55-69 years with primary liver carcinoma and hepatitis B virus infection.

On this clonotype: This may stem from a read error, because a much larger clone lies one nucleotide away. The chain carries TRBV5-1 and TRBJ2-3; D remains ambiguous. The CDR3 spans 12 residues. Germline lookup yields CDR1 SGHRS and CDR2 YFSETQ. Trimming shortened V by 0 bases and J by 3 bases, and 2 bases separated the two germline ends. This chain's CDR3 is CASSLVTDTQYF. DNA for the CDR3: TGCGCCAGCAGCTTGGTAACAGATACGCAGTATTTT.

Many counts were recorded for this clonotype. The gene calls are TRBV7-9 and TRBJ2-7; 8 nucleotides match TRBD2. The germline V gene has CDR1 SEHNR and CDR2 FQNEAQ (reference sequence). This CDR3 contains 16 residues. V was clipped by 4 bases and J by 0 bases; unmatched bases: 8. The CDR3 here is CASSSLIAGPSYEQYF. CDR3 nucleotides: TGTGCCAGCAGCTCACTTATAGCGGGACCCTCCTACGAGCAGTACTTC.

Details on this clonotype: A much more abundant neighbour one base away suggests this may be a read error. The chain uses TRBV7-9 and TRBJ1-6, with D unclear. Germline V gene lookup returns CDR1 SEHNR and CDR2 FQNEAQ (reference sequence). CDR3 size: 17 residues. Trimming pared 1 base from V and 7 bases from J, leaving 17 bases between. The CDR3 DNA sequence: TGTGCCAGCAGCTTAGGGACGGGTGCAAAGAGGAATTCACCCCTCCACTTT. It encodes CASSLGTGAKRNSPLHF.

A few counts support this clonotype. Compared with germline, one end of the junction differs, possibly owing to a read error. The chain couples TRBV6-5 to TRBJ2-1; D gene uncertain. This CDR3 is 14 amino acids long. Germline CDR1 MNHEY, CDR2 SVGAGI. CDR3 residues: CASSRRSSYNEQSF. The CDR3, as DNA: TGTGCCAGCAGCCGAAGGAGCTCCTACAACGAGCAGTCCTTC.

Note on this clonotype: The germline gene is not matched at one end of the junction; a read error may be the cause. The gene calls are TRBV6-2 or TRBV6-3 and TRBJ2-1, with 16 bases matching TRBD2. The CDR3 has 18 amino acids. Germline loops: CDR1 MNHEY, CDR2 SVGEGT. The CDR3 DNA sequence: TGTGCCAACAGTAACCGCCTCGGGACTAGCGGGAGGGAAGGTGAGCAGTTCTTC. It specifies CANSNRLGTSGREGEQFF.

As for this clonotype: At one boundary the junction diverges from the germline segment, which might be a read error. The J gene is TRBJ2-3, the V gene TRBV4-1; possible D gene TRBD1, 5 bases. Germline-derived CDR1 and CDR2 are MGHRA and YSYEKL. The CDR3 has 15 residues. This CDR3 is CANSQDDRNTDTQFF. The CDR3 DNA sequence: TGCGCCAACAGCCAAGATGACAGAAACACAGATACGCAGTTTTTT.

This clonotype was seen many times. This sequence joins TRBV6-1 and TRBJ2-3; D perhaps matches TRBD2 (5 bases). The germline CDR1 and CDR2 sequences are MNHNS and SASEGT. Trimming removed 3 bases from V and 4 bases from J, with 8 bases in between. The CDR3 extends over 13 amino acids. CDR3 sequence (DNA): TGTGCCAGCAGTGAGAGGGTTGCAGATACGCAGTATTTT. This translates into CASSERVADTQYF.

Concerning this clonotype: A read error may be the cause here, since a much bigger clone is one base away. The chain links TRBV7-9 to TRBJ2-1, with D perhaps TRBD2 (6 bases). Per germline, CDR1 SEHNR and CDR2 FQNEAQ (reference sequence). CDR3 size: 16 residues. Trimming removed 4 bases from V and 6 bases from J, with 19 bases in between. This chain's CDR3 is CASSSKMTSQGNEQFF. DNA for the CDR3: TGTGCCAGCAGCTCCAAAATGACTAGTCAGGGCAATGAGCAGTTCTTC. Combining the CDR3 with reference TRBV7-9 and TRBJ2-1 gives the whole variable domain DTGVSQNPRHKITKRGQNVTFRCDPISEHNRLYWYRQTLGQGPEFLTYFQNEAQLEKSRLLSDRFSAERPKGSFSTLEIQRTEQGDSAMYLCASSSKMTSQGNEQFFGPGTRLTVL.

The rearrangement uses TRBV29-1 and TRBJ2-1; tentative D call: TRBD1 (5 bases). The end of the DNA is better explained by TRBJ2-7, so the J call may be wrong. Germline V gives CDR1 SQVTM, CDR2 ANQGSEA. The CDR3 is 14 amino acids. CDR3 DNA: TGCAGCGTTGAGAAGGACATGAACTACAATGAGCAGTACTTC. This sequence encodes CSVEKDMNYNEQYF.

This clonotype came up once. The chain employs TRBV9 and TRBJ2-5, with TRBD1 identical over 9 bases. CDR1 is SGDLS and CDR2 is YYNGEE in the germline V gene. The trim removed 5 bases at V and 2 bases at J, leaving 7 bases unmatched. This CDR3 is built from 15 residues. This chain's CDR3 is CASSGGTGMQETQYF. The CDR3 DNA reads TGTGCCAGCAGTGGAGGGACAGGGATGCAAGAGACCCAGTACTTC.

This clonotype was seen ten or more times. The chain is built from TRBV5-6 and TRBJ1-1; 7 nucleotides match TRBD1. The CDR3 is 16 amino acids. CDR1 SGHDT and CDR2 YYEEEE come from the germline V gene. Unmatched junction bases numbered 13, after V lost 4 bases and J lost 4 bases. The CDR3, as DNA: TGTGCCAGCAGCCGAAAGATAGTGACAGGGAGCACTGAAGCTTTCTTT. Its translation is CASSRKIVTGSTEAFF. The complete variable domain, with remaining parts taken from reference TRBV5-6 and TRBJ1-1, reads DAGVTQSPTHLIKTRGQQVTLRCSPKSGHDTVSWYQQALGQGPQFIFQYYEEEERQRGNFPDRFSGHQFPNYSSELNVNALLLGDSALYLCASSRKIVTGSTEAFFGQGTRLTVV.

The table lists this clonotype with many counts. CDR3 protein: CASSERAPQGANVLTF. The CDR3 DNA reads as TGTGCCAGCAGTGAGAGGGCCCCTCAGGGGGCCAACGTCCTGACTTTC. The chain recombines TRBV6-1 with TRBJ2-6; D may be TRBD2 (5 bases). Per the germline V gene, CDR1 is MNHNS and CDR2 is SASEGT. The CDR3 spans 16 residues. Trimming removed 3 bases from V and 4 bases from J, with 13 bases in between.

A word on this clonotype: No conserved phenylalanine or tryptophan ends this CDR3, so it is likely a read error. The chain joins TRBV29-1 to TRBJ2-1; unclear D gene. V lost 0 bases, J lost 13 bases, and 13 bases lay in between. This CDR3 spans 12 amino acids. Germline-derived CDR1 and CDR2 are SQVTM and ANQGSEA. CDR3 region: CSVEDLLLEQFL. CDR3 DNA: TGCAGCGTTGAAGATCTGTTGCTGGAACAGTTCTTA.

In regard to this clonotype: This may arise from a read error, as a much more abundant clone is one base away. The chain links TRBV28 to TRBJ1-6; D not certain. There are 13 residues in the CDR3. Per the germline V gene, CDR1 is MDHEN and CDR2 is SYDVKM. This CDR3 reads CASSAGDNSPLYF. CDR3 coding DNA: TGTGCCAGCAGCGCGGGTGATAATTCACCCCTCTACTTT. Drawing the rest from reference TRBV28 and TRBJ1-6, the complete variable domain is DVKVTQSSRYLVKRTGEKVFLECVQDMDHENMFWYRQDPGLGLRLIYFSYDVKMKEKGDIPEGYSVSREKKERFSLILESASTNQTSMYLCASSAGDNSPLYFGNGTRLTVT.

With regard to this clonotype: A single base separates this from a much larger clone, so it may be a read error. The chain carries TRBV5-1 and TRBJ2-1; 8 nucleotides align to TRBD2. V trimming: 5 bases; J trimming: 7 bases; junction bases outside the gene matches: 11. This CDR3 has 15 amino acids. From germline, CDR1 is SGHRS and CDR2 YFSETQ. CDR3 residues: CASRLRAGDGNEQFF. The DNA of the CDR3 is TGCGCCAGCAGATTACGAGCGGGAGACGGGAATGAGCAGTTCTTC.

As for this clonotype: An end of the junction differs from the germline gene, which may be a read error. The V gene is TRBV4-1, the J gene TRBJ2-6; the match to TRBD1 covers 7 bases. The V gene's germline CDR1 is MGHRA and CDR2 YSYEKL. CDR3 size: 19 residues. The CDR3 region has the DNA TGCGCCAGCAGCCAACCCCGGGACAGTTCACTCTCTGGGGCCAACGTCCTAACTTTC. Its translation: CASSQPRDSSLSGANVLTF.

A word on this clonotype: As the CDR3 is not closed by the conserved phenylalanine or tryptophan, this likely results from a read error. V is TRBV29-1 and J is TRBJ2-1; 8 bases map to TRBD2. The CDR3 spans 14 residues. The trim removed 1 base at V and 8 bases at J, leaving 7 bases unmatched. CDR1 SQVTM and CDR2 ANQGSEA come from the germline V gene. The CDR3 DNA reads as TGCAGCGTTGAAGGCAGCGGGAGAAGGGATGAGCAGTTCTTA. It specifies CSVEGSGRRDEQFL.

At least ten counts were recorded for this clonotype. This sequence joins TRBV6-2 or TRBV6-3 and TRBJ2-5; 10 nucleotides agree with TRBD2. Germline V CDR1 and CDR2: MNHEY, SVGEGT. The CDR3 contains 16 residues. J gave up 4 bases and V 2 bases, and 7 bases lay outside the gene matches. CDR3 sequence: CASSYRSGRAGETQYF. The CDR3 bases are TGTGCCAGCAGTTACAGGAGCGGGAGGGCCGGAGAGACCCAGTACTTC.

About this clonotype: The conserved final phenylalanine or tryptophan is absent from the CDR3, which likely points to a read error. The chain joins TRBV5-1 to TRBJ1-1, with 7 bases fitting TRBD1. The CDR3 contains 13 residues. V shed 4 bases, J shed 3 bases, and the junction held 3 bases outside the gene matches. Germline V gene sequence: CDR1 SGHRS, CDR2 YFSETQ. The CDR3 loop reads CASSVQGDTEAFS. As DNA, the CDR3 is TGCGCCAGCAGCGTGCAGGGGGACACTGAAGCTTTCTCT.

The J gene is TRBJ2-1, the V gene TRBV6-5; 8 nucleotides line up with TRBD1. The CDR3 contains 15 residues. The ends lost 0 bases at V and 15 bases at J; junction bases unmatched: 13. Germline V CDR1 and CDR2: MNHEY, SVGAGI. The CDR3 loop is CASSYSGTGSLEGFF. For the CDR3, the DNA is TGTGCCAGCAGTTACTCCGGGACAGGCTCTCTTGAGGGGTTCTTC.

A note on this clonotype: A much larger clone lies a single base off, so this may be a read error. The chain links TRBV7-9 to TRBJ1-6; D is ambiguous. Per germline, CDR1 SEHNR and CDR2 FQNEAQ (reference sequence). The CDR3 is made up of 14 amino acids. Here the CDR3 DNA reads TGTGTCAGCAACCTTGACGGGGTAAATTCACCCCTCCACTTT. Amino acids: CVSNLDGVNSPLHF.

In regard to this clonotype: One junction end disagrees with the germline gene, perhaps due to a read error. This chain links TRBV11-2 with TRBJ2-3; 12 nucleotides match TRBD2. CDR3 length equals 18 residues. CDR1 SGHAT and CDR2 FQNNGV come from the germline V gene. CDR3 nucleotides: TGTGCCAGCAGCTTACAGGCGAGACTAGCGGGAGAAGCAGATACGCAATATTTT. This gives the protein CASSLQARLAGEADTQYF.